The rows below give T cell receptor beta chains drawn from one sample of a study of T cells in Graves' hyperthyroidism and ophthalmopathy. TCRdb ran MiXCR on the multiplex PCR reads and lists one entry per CDR3 protein. Of 490,000 or so distinct CDR3 sequences listed, approximately 23% are singletons. The sample taken for sequencing was blood. Receptors were obtained from a woman aged 70-85 years with Graves' ophthalmopathy. Each CDR3 is given with its conserved first and last residue. Fields, in order: V gene, D gene, clone size, J gene, CDR3 DNA, CDR3 protein. A D gene is named only where the DNA matches it firmly. Part of the rows lack a size; the others show once, few, many or a class for expanded clones.

>TRBV18|TRBD1|-|TRBJ1-2
TGTGCCAGCTCACAACAAACAGGGGGCGCATCTCACGGCTACACCTTC
CASSQQTGGASHGYTF
>TRBV2|-|many|TRBJ2-5
TGTGCCAGCAGTCAAAACCCGAGGATGGCGGAGACCCAGTACTTC
CASSQNPRMAETQYF
>TRBV6-1|-|few|TRBJ1-6
TGTGCCAGCAGTTCCCTGGTAGGACAGAGCTCCTATAATTCACCCCTCCACTTT
CASSSLVGQSSYNSPLHF
>TRBV2|-|many|TRBJ2-3
TGTGCCAGCGGTTCGAGCGGGAGCACAGATACGCAGTATTTT
CASGSSGSTDTQYF
>TRBV2|-|few|TRBJ1-2
TGTGCCAGCAGTTTAGCGTGGGGTTCCTATGGCTACACCTTC
CASSLAWGSYGYTF
>TRBV9|TRBD2|few|TRBJ2-2
TGTGCCAGCAGCGTAGCTAGTGGGAGGGCCGGCGGGGAGCTGTTTTTT
CASSVASGRAGGELFF
>TRBV28|TRBD1|many|TRBJ2-7
TGTGCCAGCAGTCGACAGGGTTCCTACGAGCAGTACTTC
CASSRQGSYEQYF
>TRBV12-3/TRBV12-4|TRBD1|-|TRBJ1-5
TGTGCCAGCAGTTTAGGTCCAGGGGGTAAACAGCCCCAGCATTTT
CASSLGPGGKQPQHF
>TRBV6-5|TRBD1|-|TRBJ1-3
TGTGCCAGCAGTTATCCGACAGGGTTAGGAAACACCATATATTTT
CASSYPTGLGNTIYF
>TRBV19|TRBD2|-|TRBJ2-7
TGTGCCAGTAGTATGGCTAGCGGGTTCTCCTACGAGCAGTACTTC
CASSMASGFSYEQYF
>TRBV6-1|-|many|TRBJ1-1
TGTGCCAGCAGCGGGGGAATGTGGGGAGGAAGTGAAGCTTTCTTT
CASSGGMWGGSEAFF
>TRBV20-1|TRBD2|many|TRBJ2-7
TGCAGTGCTAGAGACCGGACTAGCGGGAGTGTTGGCGAGCAGTACTTC
CSARDRTSGSVGEQYF
>TRBV6-1|TRBD2|many|TRBJ2-2
TGTGCCAGCCGCTCCGGGACTAGCGTAACCGGGGAGCTGTTTTTT
CASRSGTSVTGELFF
>TRBV5-6|-|-|TRBJ1-2
TGTGCCAGCAGCTTGGGGCCGACCTCTAACTATGGCTACACCTTC
CASSLGPTSNYGYTF
>TRBV11-2|-|many|TRBJ1-4
TGTGCCAGCAGCTCCATCCTAACTAATGAAAAACTGTTTTTT
CASSSILTNEKLFF
>TRBV7-9|-|few|TRBJ1-2
TGTGCCAGCAGCATATCGGCCGACCTTAATAACTATGGCTACACCTTC
CASSISADLNNYGYTF
>TRBV6-1|TRBD1|many|TRBJ1-1
TGTGCCAGCAGTGAGCAGACAGGGGTGGTGAACACTGAAGCTTTCTTT
CASSEQTGVVNTEAFF
>TRBV18|-|many|TRBJ1-1
TGTGCCAGCTCACGGGACCAAATGAACACTGAAGCTTTCTTT
CASSRDQMNTEAFF
>TRBV6-1|-|few|TRBJ1-6
TGTGCCAGCAGTAGGGTCAGGGACTCACCCCTCCACTTT
CASSRVRDSPLHF
>TRBV11-2|TRBD2|-|TRBJ2-1
TGTGCCAGCAGGGGAGGGACTAGCGATTTGGGTGAGCAGTTCTTC
CASRGGTSDLGEQFF
>TRBV5-1|-|-|TRBJ1-2
TGCGCCAGCAGCCCCGGAGGGATTGCTAACTATGGCTACACCTTC
CASSPGGIANYGYTF
>TRBV7-2|-|-|TRBJ2-5
TGTGCCAGCAGCTTCCAGGGGGGCACCCAAGAGACCCAGTACTTC
CASSFQGGTQETQYF
>TRBV28|-|-|TRBJ2-5
TGTGCCAGCAGTTTAGTCAACAGGGCCGAGGAAGACTTC
CASSLVNRAEEDF
>TRBV7-8|-|many|TRBJ2-5
TGTGCCAGCAGCTCCGTGGAGACCCAGTACTTC
CASSSVETQYF
>TRBV6-6|TRBD2|few|TRBJ2-7
TGTGCCAGCAGTTACTCGTGGCGGGGGAACTACGAGCAGTACTTC
CASSYSWRGNYEQYF
>TRBV19|-|-|TRBJ2-3
TGTGCCAGTAGTACCACACACACAGATACGCAGTATTTT
CASSTTHTDTQYF
>TRBV5-4|-|-|TRBJ2-4
TGTGCCAGCAGCTTGGCGCAGGGGGGGAACATTCAGTACTTC
CASSLAQGGNIQYF
>TRBV30|-|-|TRBJ2-3
TGTGCCTGGAATGCAGGGTCGGTGGGCTGGCAGTATTTT
CAWNAGSVGWQYF
>TRBV28|-|-|TRBJ1-4
TGTGCCAGCAGTTACTTACAGGGCGTGGGATACGAAAAACTGTTTTTT
CASSYLQGVGYEKLFF
>TRBV19|-|-|TRBJ2-1
TGTGCCAGTAGGAAAATAGCGATAGAGTGGGATGAGCAGTTCTTC
CASRKIAIEWDEQFF
>TRBV5-1|-|-|TRBJ2-2
TGCGCCAGCAGCCCGGCGAGGGTCACCGGGGAGCTGTTTTTT
CASSPARVTGELFF
>TRBV6-2/TRBV6-3|TRBD2|-|TRBJ2-1
TGTGCCAGCAGTTTTCTGACTCTAGCGGGGTTCTACAATGAGCAGTTCTTC
CASSFLTLAGFYNEQFF
>TRBV3-1|TRBD1|many|TRBJ1-2
TGTGCCAGCAGCCAAGTTCACAGGGGGCGGAGTGGCTACACCTTC
CASSQVHRGRSGYTF
>TRBV3-1|-|-|TRBJ2-1
TGTGCCAGCAGCCGTGGGTTCGATGAGCAGTTCTTC
CASSRGFDEQFF
>TRBV12-3/TRBV12-4|-|-|TRBJ2-1
TGTGCCAGCAGTACCCGAAGACTACCGCCTTACAATGAGCAGTTCTTC
CASSTRRLPPYNEQFF
>TRBV7-9|-|-|TRBJ2-7
TGTGCCAGCAGCTCCACCGGGACACTCCCGTACGAGCAGTACTTC
CASSSTGTLPYEQYF
>TRBV3-1|-|once|TRBJ2-4
TGTGCCAGCAGCCCCGGGATCCTAGCCAAAAACATTCAGTACTTC
CASSPGILAKNIQYF
>TRBV11-2|-|-|TRBJ2-5
TGTGCCAGCAGCTTAGACAGACCGCAGTACTTC
CASSLDRPQYF
>TRBV7-8|TRBD2|few|TRBJ2-2
TGTGCCAGCAGCTTAGGTCTAGCGGATAACACCGGGGAGCTGTTTTTT
CASSLGLADNTGELFF
>TRBV5-1|TRBD1|few|TRBJ1-1
TGCGCCAGCAGGGGACAGGCAATGAACACTGAAGCTTTCTTT
CASRGQAMNTEAFF
>TRBV24-1|TRBD1|few|TRBJ2-5
TGTGCCACCAGTGATTTGCCGGGACAGGGCCTGGGGTCGGAGACCCAGTACTTC
CATSDLPGQGLGSETQYF
>TRBV12-3/TRBV12-4|TRBD1|-|TRBJ2-5
TGTGCCACCAGACAGGGCCTTTGGGAGACCCAGTACTTC
CATRQGLWETQYF
>TRBV12-3/TRBV12-4|-|-|TRBJ1-6
TGTGCCAGCAGCCCGGGACTTACATGGGTTTCACCCCTCCACTTT
CASSPGLTWVSPLHF